Listed below are T cell receptor beta chains from one sample, sequenced in a study of blood T cell repertoires in COVID-19. The method was immunoSEQ multiplex PCR; TCRdb's version includes in-frame clones alone and lacks a portion of them. Of 150,000 to 200,000 clones in the sample, around 82% are singletons; the top ten hold 7%. The sample comprised peripheral blood. The receptors stem from a woman in her thirties or forties with COVID-19, enrolled during active disease. The CDR3 runs from the conserved cysteine through the conserved F or W. Clone sizes are given selectively: once, few, many, or a class where the clone is expanded.

J gene	CDR3 length	clone size	V gene	CDR3 protein
TRBJ2-3	15	.	TRBV14	CASSQRTGPTDTQYF
TRBJ2-7	11	.	TRBV28	CASSLRREQYF
TRBJ2-2	18	.	TRBV15	CATSRDLGLGNRDGELFF
TRBJ2-5	12	.	TRBV12-3/TRBV12-4	CASSWQGLLSYF
TRBJ2-7	16	.	TRBV5-1	CASSPLGLAGAGEQYF
TRBJ2-4	17	.	TRBV3-1/TRBV3-2	CASSQGWAGDSKNIQYF
TRBJ1-2	17	few	TRBV4-1	CASSQPPGTGGNYGYTF
TRBJ1-2	16	.	TRBV9	CASSATGGPGSVGYTF
TRBJ1-3	12	.	TRBV28	CASRTGGNTIYF
TRBJ2-3	14	few	TRBV14	CASSQQQGRDTQYF
TRBJ1-5	15	.	TRBV2	CASKKGTGGVQPQHF
TRBJ1-1	13	.	TRBV4-1	CASMGDQNTEAFF
TRBJ1-5	12	.	TRBV6-5	CASGDSNQPQHF
TRBJ1-1	13	.	TRBV10-3	CAITGKPNTEAFF
TRBJ1-1	14	many	TRBV5-1	CASSSSQGAPEAFF
TRBJ2-3	14	.	TRBV6-4	CASRTSGGADTQYF
TRBJ2-1	15	.	TRBV6-6	CASSYVLAEYNEQFF
TRBJ2-1	16	.	TRBV3-1/TRBV3-2	CASSIGTSGIYNEQFF
TRBJ1-2	14	.	TRBV19	CASSPTLSGYGYTF
TRBJ2-3	17	.	TRBV5-4	CASSLGGVKPSTDTQYF
TRBJ1-2	11	.	TRBV29-1	CSVVQVYGYTF
TRBJ1-2	15	.	TRBV6-5	CASRIGAASNYGYTF
TRBJ1-6	15	.	TRBV28	CASRSRTGTNSPLHF
TRBJ2-2	14	.	TRBV28	CASSLYQITGELFF
TRBJ2-3	15	.	TRBV13	CASSPGTGNTDTQYF
TRBJ1-2	17	.	TRBV7-8	CASSARDRGLLKSGYTF
TRBJ2-1	15	.	TRBV6-5	CASTTGTGDYNEQFF
TRBJ2-5	15	.	TRBV7-9	CASSSWTSGQETQYF